This T cell receptor beta chain was captured by sequencing in a study of human T cells and chemical hapten exposure. This clonotype was seen a few times. Under the authors' procedure: Samples held a median of 95,638 TCRs, range about 23,224–700,000. TCRdb passed the RACE reads through MiXCR, listing each CDR3 protein once. These V and J calls originate from TCRdb's pipeline instead of the authors' own analysis. The sample holds more than 300,000 distinct CDR3 sequences; roughly 5.3% are singletons and the top ten take 2.5% to 3%. Time point: pre-sensitization, week 0. The treatment denotes: therapeutic diphenylcyclopropenone sensitization with weekly scalp DPC. The source material was whole blood, sampled in connection with sensitization to the hapten diphenylcyclopropenone (DPC). The clonotype was recovered from a woman aged 45 to 65 with alopecia areata. Some clones in this sample may be carry-over from other donors' samples.

The CDR3 coding sequence is TGTGCCAGCAGTTACTCGACCGGGGGCGATGAGCAGTTCTTC. Translating gives CASSYSTGGDEQFF. The chain carries TRBV6-5 and TRBJ2-1; TRBD1 or TRBD2 may be the D gene (6 bases each). From germline, CDR1 is MNHEY and CDR2 SVGAGI. The CDR3 runs to 14 residues. V lost 0 bases and J lost 8, with 11 bases in between.